These 11 T cell receptor beta chains came from one sample sequenced in a study of cytomegalovirus exposure and HLA in healthy donors. The PCR employed 60 Vbeta primers together with 13 Jbeta primers. TCRdb's copy holds only in-frame clones and misses some; the assay was immunoSEQ multiplex PCR. The table has 130,000 to 150,000 clones, under 85% seen once. Sequencing was performed on PBMCs. Receptors originate from a woman in her thirties or forties in good health and CMV-seropositive.

Concerning this clone itself: The sample carries other DNA sequences with the same CDR3. The chain recombines TRBV19 with TRBJ1-1; 9 nucleotides match TRBD1. Trimming cost V 9 bases and J 2 bases; bases outside gene matches: 13. The CDR3 runs 16 residues. CDR1 is LNHDA, CDR2 SQIVND, per germline (reference sequence). DNA for the CDR3: TGTGCCAGCAGCCCCTCGCCGGGACAGGGAAACACTGAAGCTTTCTTT. It translates to CASSPSPGQGNTEAFF.

The J gene is TRBJ1-5, the V gene TRBV5-5, with a weak D call TRBD1 (5 bases). CDR3 size: 15 residues. The V end was cut by 1 base, the J end by 1 base, with 9 bases between. CDR1 and CDR2 (germline): SGHKS, YYEKEE (reference sequence). As DNA, the CDR3 is TGTGCCAGCAGCTTGTCGTCAGGGAGCAATCAGCCCCAGCATTTT. This gives the protein CASSLSSGSNQPQHF.

V is TRBV18 and J is TRBJ1-3, with 7 bases matching TRBD1. Trimming at V came to 3 bases and at J to 0 bases, leaving 14 bases not matched to a gene. The CDR3 consists of 19 residues. Germline V lookup: CDR1 KGHSH, CDR2 LQKENI. CDR3 sequence: CASSPTGVPLTSSGNTIYF. CDR3 DNA sequence: TGTGCCAGCTCACCCACAGGGGTCCCACTCACGAGCTCTGGAAACACCATATATTTT.

This clone was observed a single time. The CDR3 coding sequence is TGTGCCAGCAGTTTATCGGGGGCGTCCTACGAGCAGTACTTC. Protein product: CASSLSGASYEQYF. The chain recombines TRBV27 with TRBJ2-5; D is possibly TRBD1 (6 bases). The last part of the DNA fits TRBJ2-7 better; the J call may be wrong. Germline CDR1 and CDR2: MNHEY and SMNVEV (reference sequence). There are 14 residues in the CDR3.

The chain couples TRBV7-2 to TRBJ2-2; D remains ambiguous. This CDR3 spans 12 amino acids. The V gene's germline CDR1 is SGHTA and CDR2 FQGNSA. V was shortened by 5 bases and J by 5 bases, with 6 bases between the two germline ends. Written as DNA, the CDR3 is TGTGCCAGCAGCATCGGGACCGGGGAGCTGTTTTTT. This codes for CASSIGTGELFF.

The CDR3 is CASSTAFGANQPQHF. The CDR3 nucleotides are TGTGCCAGCAGCACCGCCTTTGGGGCCAATCAGCCCCAGCATTTT. The genes are TRBV6-1 and TRBJ1-5, with a tentative D call TRBD1 (5 bases). The germline V gene has CDR1 MNHNS and CDR2 SASEGT. CDR3 length: 15 residues. V was clipped by 6 bases and J by 3 bases, with 15 bases between them.

The chain carries TRBV6-5 and TRBJ2-3, with D perhaps matching TRBD2 (5 bases). Trimming shortened V by 6 bases and J by 2 bases, and 9 bases separated the two germline ends. CDR1 MNHEY and CDR2 SVGAGI come from the germline V gene. The CDR3 sequence is 13 residues long. CDR3 coding DNA: TGTGCCAGCAGAAGCGGATACACAGATACGCAGTATTTT. The encoded protein is CASRSGYTDTQYF.

V gene TRBV15 combines with J gene TRBJ1-1, with D uncertain. Trimming left V 0 bases short and J 1 base short, with 12 bases between. The CDR3 runs 16 residues. Germline CDR1 reads LNHNV; CDR2 reads YYDKDF (reference sequence). CDR3 DNA sequence: TGTGCCACCAGCAGAGATCCCCCAGAACCGAACACTGAAGCTTTCTTT. Translated, it gives CATSRDPPEPNTEAFF.

This chain links TRBV6-5 with TRBJ1-1; D call uncertain. The CDR3 totals 11 residues. The germline V and J ends were trimmed by 4 bases and 3 bases, with 3 bases remaining between them. Germline-derived CDR1 and CDR2 are MNHEY and SVGAGI. In DNA form, the CDR3 reads TGTGCCAGCAGTTTAGACACTGAAGCTTTCTTT. Protein product: CASSLDTEAFF.

The rearrangement links TRBV11-3 to TRBJ2-2; D unclear. Germline-derived CDR1 and CDR2 are SGHNT and YENEEA. V lost 1 base and J lost 1, with 7 bases in between. The CDR3 covers 15 residues. CDR3 DNA: TGTGCCAGCAGCTTAGGAGGAAAGAACACCGGGGAGCTGTTTTTT. This translates into CASSLGGKNTGELFF.

The V call is TRBV11-2, the J call TRBJ2-7; maybe TRBD1 (6 bases). Trimming cost V 2 bases and J 4 bases, with 6 bases left between them. CDR1 is SGHAT and CDR2 is FQNNGV in the germline V gene. The CDR3 sequence is 12 residues long. CDR3 loop: CASSLRGYEQYF. The CDR3 DNA reads TGTGCCAGCAGCTTAAGGGGGTACGAGCAGTACTTC.